The 13 T cell receptor beta chains below come from one sample, sequenced in a study of T cell clonality in common variable immunodeficiency. No antigen has been identified for these receptors. General study findings and limits: Common variable immunodeficiency TCR beta sequences reportedly had fewer deletions and N-nucleotide insertions.

Method: immunoSEQ multiplex PCR; TCRdb's copy keeps in-frame clones and lacks some. The sample contains about 31,000 clones, none of them singletons. The sequencing input was peripheral blood mononuclear cells. The receptors shown here come from a human donor with common variable immunodeficiency.

Comment on this clone: With the read ending 3 residues before the CDR3 end, the germline J gene is used to fill in that end. The gene calls are TRBV30 and TRBJ1-2, with 9 bases lining up with TRBD1. In germline, CDR1 is GTSNPN, CDR2 SVGIG (reference sequence). The CDR3 sequence is 16 residues long. This chain's CDR3 is CAWSNSADRGSEGYTF. The part of the CDR3 DNA that was read is TGTGCCTGGAGTAATTCGGCGGACAGGGGATCAGAGGGC.

This clone was seen ten or more times. The read ends 3 residues shy of where the CDR3 ends; the end is completed using the germline J gene. This chain connects TRBV6-2 or TRBV6-3 to TRBJ1-1, with D uncertain. V was clipped by 0 bases and J by 3 bases, with 8 bases between them. The CDR3 spans 14 residues. CDR1 MNHEY and CDR2 SVGEGT come from the germline V gene. The CDR3 loop is CASSYSIRYTEAFF. Incomplete CDR3 DNA: TGTGCCAGCAGTTACTCGATACGGTACACTGAA.

The sample holds many counts of this clone. The read terminates 3 residues ahead of where the CDR3 ends, so the germline J gene completes it. The rearrangement joins TRBV4-1 to TRBJ2-1; TRBD2 matches 11 bases. The CDR3 has 16 residues. CDR1 MGHRA and CDR2 YSYEKL come from the germline V gene. J lost 6 bases, V lost 1 base, and 5 bases had no gene match. CDR3 bases read: TGCGCCAGCAGCCAAGTACGACTAGCGGGGCCCAATGAG. As protein: CASSQVRLAGPNE. The entire CDR3 reads CASSQVRLAGPNEQFF.

This clone was counted at least ten times. From the germline J gene comes the end of the CDR3, since the read stops 3 residues before it. V is TRBV30 and J is TRBJ1-1; D possibly corresponds to TRBD1 (5 bases). The V gene lost 1 base and the J gene lost 6 bases, with 9 bases spanning the gap. Germline CDR1 and CDR2: GTSNPN and SVGIG (reference sequence). This CDR3 has 12 amino acids. CDR3 DNA, as far as it was read: TGTGCCTGGAGTGCGGGGGTTCCTGAA. As protein: CAWSAGVPE. The CDR3 in its entirety is CAWSAGVPEAFF.

This clone showed up many times. The read terminates 3 residues ahead of where the CDR3 ends, so the germline J gene completes it. This chain connects TRBV24-1 to TRBJ2-6, with 11 positions matching TRBD2. CDR3 size: 18 residues. Germline loops: CDR1 KGHDR, CDR2 SFDVKD. The V and J ends lost 4 bases and 0 bases, in that order; junction bases with no gene match: 4. CDR3 DNA, as far as it was read: TGTGCCACCAGTGACCAGACTAGCGGGGACTCTGGGGCCAACGTC. Translation gives CATSDQTSGDSGANV. The CDR3 reads in full as CATSDQTSGDSGANVLTF.

This clone appeared many times. From the germline J gene comes the end of the CDR3, since the read stops 3 residues before it. The chain is built from TRBV2 and TRBJ1-2; D gene unclear. The CDR3 is 14 amino acids. V lost 2 bases and J 2 bases, leaving 9 bases between the germline ends. Germline V gene lookup returns CDR1 SNHLY and CDR2 FYNNEI. The CDR3 bases that were read are TGTGCCAGCAGTGAAAGTACTTCAAACTATGGC. Translated: CASSESTSNYG. The entire CDR3 reads CASSESTSNYGYTF.

This clone has a count of ten or more. The read ends 3 residues early relative to the CDR3; the germline J gene fills the gap. V gene TRBV7-3 combines with J gene TRBJ2-3, with TRBD2 identical over 7 bases. J lost 6 bases, V lost 2 bases, and 5 bases had no gene match. This CDR3 is 14 amino acids long. Germline CDR1 and CDR2: SGHTA and FQGTGA. The DNA read from the CDR3 is TGTGCCAGCAGCTTACCTAGCGGCCTCGATACG. Translation gives CASSLPSGLDT. The CDR3 as a whole reads CASSLPSGLDTQYF. Based on the CDR3 plus reference TRBV7-3 and TRBJ2-3, the full variable domain is GAGVSQTPSNKVTEKGKYVELRCDPISGHTALYWYRQSLGQGPEFLIYFQGTGAADDSGLPNDRFFAVRPEGSVSTLKIQRTERGDSAVYLCASSLPSGLDTQYFGPGTRLTVL.

In this sample, this clone is medium-sized. The sequence runs out 3 residues before the end of the CDR3; the remainder is reconstructed from the germline J gene. This chain connects TRBV4-1 to TRBJ1-6; the match to TRBD1 covers 7 bases. The CDR3 is 15 residues long. Trimming took 5 bases from V and 7 from J; bases not matched to a gene: 8. Germline CDR1 is MGHRA and CDR2 is YSYEKL. The CDR3 region is CASSYSGTANSPLHF. The part of the CDR3 DNA that was read is TGCGCCAGCAGCTATTCCGGGACAGCGAATTCACCC.

Ten or more counts support this clone. CDR3 amino acids: CSAGQGTYEQYF. The sequenced CDR3 bases are TGCAGCGCTGGACAGGGTACCTACGAG. The chain combines TRBV29-1 with TRBJ2-7, with 8 bases aligning to TRBD1. The sequenced fragment ends 3 residues before the CDR3 boundary, so the rest is inferred from the germline J gene. The junction had 4 bases not matched to a gene; V was cut back by 7 bases and J by 2 bases. This CDR3 region has 12 residues. Germline assignment: CDR1 SQVTM and CDR2 ANQGSEA.

This clone occurred a few times. From the germline J gene comes the end of the CDR3, since the read stops 3 residues before it. The V and J genes are TRBV19 and TRBJ2-2; 11 bases are shared with TRBD1. After removal of 4 bases from V and 6 bases from J, the junction contained 7 bases not matched to a gene. Germline loops: CDR1 LNHDA, CDR2 SQIVND (reference sequence). The CDR3 is made up of 16 amino acids. The sequenced part of the CDR3 DNA is TGTGCCAGTAGTAGCAGGGGACAGGGGGAATCCGGGGAG. Its translation is CASSSRGQGESGE. The full CDR3 sequence reads CASSSRGQGESGELFF.

This clone was recorded many times. The DNA ends 3 residues before the CDR3 does, and the rest of the CDR3 is filled in from the germline J gene. The chain uses TRBV4-1 and TRBJ2-7; tentatively, D is TRBD1 (6 bases). The CDR3 totals 16 residues. Trimming left V 4 bases short and J 1 base short, with 17 bases between. Germline CDR1 is MGHRA and CDR2 is YSYEKL. CDR3 DNA (partial): TGCGCCAGCAGCCCCTACCCACAGGGATCTTCCTACGAG. Amino acid sequence: CASSPYPQGSSYE. The entire CDR3 protein reads CASSPYPQGSSYEQYF.

This clone ranks as medium-sized. Coverage ceases 3 residues before the CDR3 finishes, and the germline J gene fills in the end. V gene TRBV5-1 combines with J gene TRBJ1-6, with D tentatively TRBD1 (5 bases). The V gene's germline CDR1 is SGHRS and CDR2 YFSETQ. The CDR3 has 16 residues. Trimming removed 4 bases from V and 7 bases from J, with 18 bases in between. The CDR3 sequence: CASSTGTVGGNSPLHF. The sequenced part of the CDR3 DNA is TGCGCCAGCAGCACCGGGACTGTTGGGGGGAATTCACCC.

On this clone: The read is 3 residues too short to cover the CDR3 end, so that end is filled in from the germline J gene. The chain uses TRBV20-1 and TRBJ2-1; 11 bases fit TRBD2. CDR3 size: 15 residues. In germline, CDR1 is DFQATT, CDR2 SNEGSKA (reference sequence). V dropped 2 bases and J dropped 6; count of bases not matched to a gene: 6. The sequenced CDR3 bases are TGCAGTGCTAGATTAGCGGGAGGGCCTATCAATGAG. Its translation: CSARLAGGPINE. The whole CDR3 region reads CSARLAGGPINEQFF.